Presented here are 26 T cell receptor beta chains from one specimen sequenced in a study of PD-1 blockade in classical Hodgkin lymphoma. Regarding time point: cycle 4 day 1 (C4D1), after 6 weeks of nivolumab. Each and every patient relapsed after autologous stem cell transplantation, and patients got differing brentuximab vedotin exposure. The data were produced by immunoSEQ multiplex PCR, yet TCRdb's version contains in-frame clones alone and is incomplete. The sample carries about 50,000 clones, about 75% recorded once. Sequenced material: peripheral blood mononuclear cells (PBMCs), taken before the fourth cycle of nivolumab. The receptors were gathered from a human donor with classical Hodgkin lymphoma.

The genes are TRBV5-6 and TRBJ2-3; D is possibly TRBD1 or TRBD2 (5 bases each). CDR1 and CDR2 from the germline V gene are SGHDT and YYEEEE. CDR3 length equals 15 residues. V shed 4 bases and J shed 4 bases, with 16 bases lying between them. The CDR3 reads CASSPIGTYPDTQYF. Written as DNA, the CDR3 is TGTGCCAGCAGCCCTATTGGGACGTATCCAGATACGCAGTATTTT.

V usage is TRBV6-5 and J usage is TRBJ1-4; D ambiguous. This CDR3 spans 14 amino acids. Germline-derived CDR1 and CDR2 are MNHEY and SVGAGI. Deletions cut 8 bases from V and 4 bases from J, with 14 bases between. The CDR3 coding sequence is TGTGCCAGCGCTTTTAGGAGCAGTAATGAAAAACTGTTTTTT. It translates to CASAFRSSNEKLFF.

The chain is built from TRBV25-1 and TRBJ2-3, with 7 positions matching TRBD1. This CDR3 comprises 14 residues. The junction had 4 bases not matched to a gene; V was cut back by 5 bases and J by 2 bases. Germline assignment: CDR1 MGHDK and CDR2 SYGVNS. DNA for the CDR3: TGTGCCAGCAGTCCGGGACAGAACACAGATACGCAGTATTTT. Translating it yields CASSPGQNTDTQYF.

V and J are TRBV7-2 and TRBJ1-5; 8 bases align to TRBD1. This CDR3 is built from 14 residues. Germline V gene sequence: CDR1 SGHTA, CDR2 FQGNSA. Trimming cost V 5 bases and J 4 bases; bases outside gene matches: 4. CDR3 sequence reads: CASSPRTGNQPQHF. The CDR3 DNA reads as TGTGCCAGCAGCCCCCGGACAGGGAATCAGCCCCAGCATTTT.

V is TRBV7-2 and J is TRBJ1-1; D gene ambiguous. CDR1 is SGHTA and CDR2 is FQGNSA in the germline V gene. V lost 6 bases to trimming and J lost 4 bases, with 12 bases between them. This CDR3 has 13 residues. Here the CDR3 reads CASRPARPTEAFF. The CDR3 DNA reads TGTGCCAGCAGACCTGCCAGGCCCACTGAAGCTTTCTTT.

The chain links TRBV10-3 to TRBJ1-1, with 10 bases that match TRBD1. This CDR3 comprises 16 residues. From germline, CDR1 is ENHRY and CDR2 SYGVKD. Trimming removed 0 bases from V and 1 base from J; junction bases left unmatched: 2. The CDR3 DNA follows: TGTGCCATCAGTGAGTCGACAGGGGGCGGGAACACTGAAGCTTTCTTT. It is translated as CAISESTGGGNTEAFF.

This clone was picked up a small number of times. The chain uses TRBV7-9 and TRBJ2-2, with 7 positions matching TRBD2. The CDR3 consists of 16 residues. V lost 3 bases, J lost 4 bases, and 8 bases stayed unmatched. Germline V gene lookup returns CDR1 SEHNR and CDR2 FQNEAQ (reference sequence). The CDR3 here is CASSFGSGITTGELFF. The CDR3 coding sequence is TGTGCCAGCAGCTTCGGGAGCGGGATCACCACCGGGGAGCTGTTTTTT.

The chain recombines TRBV28 with TRBJ1-2; tentatively, D is TRBD1 (6 bases). This CDR3 region has 13 residues. V lost 6 bases to trimming and J lost 2 bases, with 10 bases between them. Germline CDR1 is MDHEN and CDR2 is SYDVKM. The CDR3 coding sequence is TGTGCCAGCAGGCGGGGGGCAAACTATGGCTACACCTTC. Translating gives CASRRGANYGYTF.

The J gene is TRBJ1-1, the V gene TRBV7-9; D remains unclear. Germline V lookup: CDR1 SEHNR, CDR2 FQNEAQ (reference sequence). V was shortened by 5 bases and J by 0 bases, with 13 bases between the two germline ends. The CDR3 extends over 15 amino acids. The CDR3 loop is CASSPLGPMNTEAFF. The CDR3 DNA reads TGTGCCAGCAGCCCTTTAGGGCCGATGAACACTGAAGCTTTCTTT. Using reference TRBV7-9 and TRBJ1-1 for the parts outside the CDR3, the full variable domain is DTGVSQNPRHKITKRGQNVTFRCDPISEHNRLYWYRQTLGQGPEFLTYFQNEAQLEKSRLLSDRFSAERPKGSFSTLEIQRTEQGDSAMYLCASSPLGPMNTEAFFGQGTRLTVV.

The chain uses TRBV29-1 and TRBJ2-7; perhaps TRBD1 as D (5 bases). Germline V gene lookup returns CDR1 SQVTM and CDR2 ANQGSEA. CDR3 length: 14 residues. V shed 4 bases and J shed 0 bases, with 13 bases lying between them. The CDR3 here is CSVGGYRSSYEQYF. The CDR3 DNA sequence: TGCAGCGTTGGTGGTTACAGGTCCTCCTACGAGCAGTACTTC.

The gene calls are TRBV19 and TRBJ1-4, with a tentative D call TRBD1 (6 bases). This CDR3 region has 14 residues. The V end lost 7 bases, the J end lost 2 bases, and 11 bases lay between the germline ends. Germline V gives CDR1 LNHDA, CDR2 SQIVND (reference sequence). In DNA, the CDR3 is TGTGCCAGTATCCCGACAGGTACTAATGAAAAACTGTTTTTT. Residues: CASIPTGTNEKLFF.

The CDR3 sequence: CASSLARQHEQYF. In nucleotides, the CDR3 is TGTGCCAGCAGCTTAGCGAGGCAGCACGAGCAGTACTTC. The gene calls are TRBV7-2 and TRBJ2-7; D uncertain. The V gene's germline CDR1 is SGHTA and CDR2 FQGNSA. This CDR3 spans 13 amino acids. V lost 0 bases to trimming and J lost 5 bases, with 8 bases between them.

The chain joins TRBV28 to TRBJ2-1; D gene unclear. V lost 4 bases to trimming and J lost 0 bases, with 10 bases between them. Germline V lookup: CDR1 MDHEN, CDR2 SYDVKM. The CDR3 totals 15 residues. CDR3 protein: CASSSLVSSYNEQFF. The CDR3 DNA follows: TGTGCCAGCAGTTCGCTAGTCAGCTCCTACAATGAGCAGTTCTTC.

This clone was observed a single time. The chain recombines TRBV7-3 with TRBJ2-1; D is unclear. Germline-derived CDR1 and CDR2 are SGHTA and FQGTGA. V was shortened by 5 bases and J by 1 base, with 12 bases between the two germline ends. This CDR3 is 15 amino acids long. CDR3 loop: CASSPTSVSYNEQFF. Written as DNA, the CDR3 is TGTGCCAGCAGCCCCACGTCTGTTTCCTACAATGAGCAGTTCTTC.

The chain carries TRBV9 and TRBJ2-2, with 7 bases aligning to TRBD1. CDR3 length: 18 amino acids. The germline gives CDR1 SGDLS, CDR2 YYNGEE. Losses at the gene ends were 0 bases for V and 2 bases for J; bases not matched to a gene: 10. The DNA of the CDR3 is TGTGCCAGCAGCGTAGCCTCACTAAGGACAGGTAACACCGGGGAGCTGTTTTTT. Its protein product is CASSVASLRTGNTGELFF.

The V gene is TRBV28, the J gene TRBJ2-1, with 16 nucleotides matching TRBD2. CDR1 and CDR2 (germline): MDHEN, SYDVKM. The CDR3 runs to 17 residues. The ends lost 4 bases at V and 5 bases at J; junction bases unmatched: 5. DNA for the CDR3: TGTGCCAGCAGTTCACCGGGACTAGCGGGGGGGAACAATGAGCAGTTCTTC. It codes for CASSSPGLAGGNNEQFF.

This clone showed up just once. The chain combines TRBV7-9 with TRBJ2-5, with D tentatively TRBD2 (7 bases). V was trimmed by 5 bases and J by 5 bases, leaving 18 bases between them. CDR1 and CDR2 (germline): SEHNR, FQNEAQ (reference sequence). The CDR3 is 15 amino acids. CDR3 DNA: TGTGCCAGCAGCAAACAGGGAGGGGAAACGGAGACCCAGTACTTC. This gives the protein CASSKQGGETETQYF.

The chain uses TRBV9 and TRBJ2-3; no definite D call. Looked up from germline, CDR1 is SGDLS and CDR2 is YYNGEE. V dropped 2 bases and J dropped 4 bases, with 11 bases sitting between them. CDR3 length: 14 amino acids. CDR3 nucleotide sequence: TGTGCCAGCAGCGTGGGTTCTTTGGCAGATACGCAGTATTTT. Translated, it gives CASSVGSLADTQYF.

CDR3 nucleotides: TGTGCCAGCTCACCTTTCCGGGATTCCTACGAGCAGTACTTC. Encoded protein: CASSPFRDSYEQYF. The V and J genes are TRBV18 and TRBJ2-7, with D tentatively TRBD2 (5 bases). Trimming cost V 3 bases and J 1 base, with 10 bases left between them. This CDR3 spans 14 amino acids. Germline CDR1 KGHSH, CDR2 LQKENI.

This clone was detected only once. This rearrangement joins TRBV28 to TRBJ2-7; 9 positions agree with TRBD1. The CDR3 has 14 residues. Germline assignment: CDR1 MDHEN and CDR2 SYDVKM. Losses at the gene ends were 2 bases for V and 5 bases for J; bases not matched to a gene: 4. CDR3: CASSLPGTGNEQYF. The CDR3 DNA reads as TGTGCCAGCAGTTTACCCGGGACAGGGAACGAGCAGTACTTC.

V gene TRBV28 combines with J gene TRBJ2-4; 8 bases fit TRBD1. V gave up 8 bases and J gave up 7 bases; unmatched junction bases: 13. This CDR3 contains 15 residues. The germline V gene encodes CDR1 MDHEN and CDR2 SYDVKM. CDR3 sequence: CASVEAPGQANIQYF. The CDR3, as DNA: TGTGCCAGCGTCGAGGCCCCGGGACAGGCCAACATTCAGTACTTC.

The rearrangement links TRBV2 to TRBJ1-1; possibly TRBD1 for D (6 bases). The CDR3 contains 14 residues. CDR1 and CDR2 from the germline V gene are SNHLY and FYNNEI. Trimming pared 10 bases from V and 4 bases from J, leaving 19 bases between. The CDR3 DNA reads as TGTGCCACCAGCCAACAGGGCCCCTCCACTGAAGCTTTCTTT. This encodes CATSQQGPSTEAFF.

V gene TRBV9 combines with J gene TRBJ2-3; weak D call: TRBD2 (6 bases). Trimming removed 0 bases at V and 5 bases at J, with 13 bases between. This CDR3 is 15 amino acids long. Per the germline V gene, CDR1 is SGDLS and CDR2 is YYNGEE. CDR3 bases: TGTGCCAGCAGCGTAGACCAAGGGGAGGTAGATACGCAGTATTTT. Translated: CASSVDQGEVDTQYF.

DNA of the CDR3: TGCGCCAGCAGCTTGCCCAGGACAGGGAAAGCAGAAGCCTACGAGCAGTACTTC. It encodes CASSLPRTGKAEAYEQYF. The chain couples TRBV5-1 to TRBJ2-7, with 8 positions matching TRBD1. Per the germline V gene, CDR1 is SGHRS and CDR2 is YFSETQ. J was trimmed by 2 bases and V by 1 base; bases with no gene match: 14. The CDR3 contains 18 residues.

J is TRBJ2-3 and V is TRBV7-2; D could derive from TRBD1 or TRBD2 (5 bases each). CDR1 is SGHTA and CDR2 is FQGNSA in the germline V gene. The CDR3 length is 16 residues. The V end lost 6 bases, the J end lost 4 bases, and 20 bases lay between the germline ends. This CDR3 is CASSRRTREGADTQYF. The CDR3 DNA follows: TGTGCCAGCAGTCGAAGGACCCGGGAAGGGGCAGATACGCAGTATTTT.

The table lists this clone with a few counts. This chain uses TRBV7-3 with TRBJ2-3, with 7 bases lining up with TRBD2. This CDR3 is 15 amino acids long. CDR1 is SGHTA, CDR2 FQGTGA, per germline. V shed 5 bases and J 2 bases; nucleotides not matched to a gene: 7. The CDR3 is CASSRLAQSTDTQYF. The CDR3 region has the DNA TGTGCCAGCAGCCGACTAGCTCAGTCCACAGATACGCAGTATTTT.